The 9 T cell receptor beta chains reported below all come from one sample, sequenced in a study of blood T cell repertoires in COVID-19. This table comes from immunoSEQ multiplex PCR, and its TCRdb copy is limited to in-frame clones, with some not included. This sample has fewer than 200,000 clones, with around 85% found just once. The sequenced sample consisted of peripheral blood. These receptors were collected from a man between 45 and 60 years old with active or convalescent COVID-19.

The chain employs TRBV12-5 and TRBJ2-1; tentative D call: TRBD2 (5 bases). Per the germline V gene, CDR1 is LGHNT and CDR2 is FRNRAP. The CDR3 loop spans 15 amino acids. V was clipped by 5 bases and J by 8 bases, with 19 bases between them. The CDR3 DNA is TGTGCTAGTGGTGACTCGGCGGGTGTAAGGGATGAGCAGTTCTTC. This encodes CASGDSAGVRDEQFF.

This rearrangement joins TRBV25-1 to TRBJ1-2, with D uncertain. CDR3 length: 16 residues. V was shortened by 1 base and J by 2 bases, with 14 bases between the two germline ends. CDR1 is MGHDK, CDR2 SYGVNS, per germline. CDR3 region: CASSEFNGEKNYGYTF. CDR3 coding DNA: TGTGCCAGCAGTGAATTTAACGGGGAAAAGAACTATGGCTACACCTTC.

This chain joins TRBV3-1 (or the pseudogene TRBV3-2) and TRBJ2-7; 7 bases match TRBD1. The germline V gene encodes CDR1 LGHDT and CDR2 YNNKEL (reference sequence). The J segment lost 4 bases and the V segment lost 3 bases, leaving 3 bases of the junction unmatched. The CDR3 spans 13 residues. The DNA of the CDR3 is TGTGCCAGCAGCCACGGGACAGCGTACGAGCAGTACTTC. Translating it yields CASSHGTAYEQYF.

CDR3 coding DNA: TGCAGCGTTGATCGACAGGTCTCTTCTGGCGGCTACACCTTC. Translation gives CSVDRQVSSGGYTF. The chain employs TRBV29-1 and TRBJ1-2; tentatively, D is TRBD1 (6 bases). Germline lookup yields CDR1 SQVTM and CDR2 ANQGSEA. Trimming shortened V by 3 bases and J by 8 bases, and 19 bases separated the two germline ends. The CDR3 has 14 amino acids.

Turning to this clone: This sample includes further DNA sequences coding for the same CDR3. CDR3 sequence reads: CSVGTDYGYTF. The CDR3 region has the DNA TGCAGCGTTGGGACAGATTATGGCTACACCTTC. The chain joins TRBV29-1 to TRBJ1-2; tentative D call: TRBD1 (6 bases). This CDR3 spans 11 amino acids. Germline CDR1 reads SQVTM; CDR2 reads ANQGSEA. V dropped 4 bases and J dropped 5 bases, with 8 bases sitting between them.

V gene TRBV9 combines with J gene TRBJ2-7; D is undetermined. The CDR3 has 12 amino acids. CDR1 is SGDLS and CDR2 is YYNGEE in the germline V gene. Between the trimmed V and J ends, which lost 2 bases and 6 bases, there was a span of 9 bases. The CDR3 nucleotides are TGTGCCAGCAGCGTCTCTGGCGGCGAGCAGTACTTC. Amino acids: CASSVSGGEQYF.

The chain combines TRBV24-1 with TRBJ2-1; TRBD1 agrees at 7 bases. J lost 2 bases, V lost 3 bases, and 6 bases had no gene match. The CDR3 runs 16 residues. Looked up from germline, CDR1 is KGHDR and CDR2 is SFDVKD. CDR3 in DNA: TGTGCCACCAGTGATCCCACCGGGACAGCCTACAATGAGCAGTTCTTC. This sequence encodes CATSDPTGTAYNEQFF.

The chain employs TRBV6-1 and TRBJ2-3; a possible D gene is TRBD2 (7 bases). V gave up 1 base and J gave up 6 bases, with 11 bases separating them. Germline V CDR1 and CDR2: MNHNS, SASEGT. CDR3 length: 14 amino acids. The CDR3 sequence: CASSEGGGGDTQYF. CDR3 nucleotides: TGTGCCAGCAGTGAAGGGGGCGGGGGCGATACGCAGTATTTT.

CDR3 region: CASSLPTGKNEKLFF. In DNA, the CDR3 is TGTGCCAGCAGCTTACCCACAGGGAAGAATGAAAAACTGTTTTTT. The rearrangement joins TRBV11-2 to TRBJ1-4; possible D gene TRBD1, 6 bases. Looked up from germline, CDR1 is SGHAT and CDR2 is FQNNGV. The CDR3 spans 15 residues. V lost 2 bases and J 5 bases, leaving 12 bases between the germline ends.